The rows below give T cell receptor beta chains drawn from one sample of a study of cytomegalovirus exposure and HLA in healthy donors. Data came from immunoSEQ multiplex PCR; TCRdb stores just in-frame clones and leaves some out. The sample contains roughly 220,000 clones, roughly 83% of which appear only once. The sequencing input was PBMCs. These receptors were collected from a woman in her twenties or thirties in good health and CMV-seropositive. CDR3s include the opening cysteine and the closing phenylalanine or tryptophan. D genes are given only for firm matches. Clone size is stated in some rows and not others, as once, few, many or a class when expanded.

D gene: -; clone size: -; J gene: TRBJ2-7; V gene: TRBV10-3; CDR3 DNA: TGTGCCATCAGTGACAGGGACAACGAGCAGTACTTC; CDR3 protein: CAISDRDNEQYF
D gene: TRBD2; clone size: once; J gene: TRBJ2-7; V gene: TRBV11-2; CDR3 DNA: TGTGCCAGCAGCTTGTTTGTGAGCGGGGAAGGCCGAGGGTACGAGCAGTACTTC; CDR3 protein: CASSLFVSGEGRGYEQYF
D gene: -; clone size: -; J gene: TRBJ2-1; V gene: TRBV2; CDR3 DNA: TGTGCCAGCAAACGGGCGGGCATCCCTTACAATGAGCAGTTCTTC; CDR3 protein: CASKRAGIPYNEQFF
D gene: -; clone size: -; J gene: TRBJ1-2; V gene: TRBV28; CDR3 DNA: TGTGCCAGCAGTTTATACCGGGACCCCTTCTATGGCTACACCTTC; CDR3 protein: CASSLYRDPFYGYTF
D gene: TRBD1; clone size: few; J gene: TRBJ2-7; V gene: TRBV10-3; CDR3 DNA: TGTGCCATCAGCGAAAGGGGGACAGGAGCCTACGAGCAGTACTTC; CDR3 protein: CAISERGTGAYEQYF
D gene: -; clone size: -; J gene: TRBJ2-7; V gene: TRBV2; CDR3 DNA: TGTGCCAGCACCGTAGACACGTACTACGAGCAGTACTTC; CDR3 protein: CASTVDTYYEQYF
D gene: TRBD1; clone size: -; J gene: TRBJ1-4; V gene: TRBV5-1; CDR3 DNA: TGCGCCAGCAGCAGGGGACAGGGGGCGACCGAATTTGAAAAACTGTTTTTT; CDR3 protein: CASSRGQGATEFEKLFF
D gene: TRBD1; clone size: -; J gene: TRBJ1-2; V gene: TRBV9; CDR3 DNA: TGTGCCAGCAGCGTGTCGGGACAGGGGCCGTATGGCTACACCTTC; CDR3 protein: CASSVSGQGPYGYTF
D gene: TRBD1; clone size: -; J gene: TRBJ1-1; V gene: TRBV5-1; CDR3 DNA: TGCGCCAGCAGCTTGACTATTATAGGACAGGTAAACACTGAAGCTTTCTTT; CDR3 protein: CASSLTIIGQVNTEAFF
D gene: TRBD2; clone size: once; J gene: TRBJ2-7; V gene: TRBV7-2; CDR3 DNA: TGTGCCAGCAGCTTGACTAGCGGGAGGGTCTACGAGCAGTACTTC; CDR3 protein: CASSLTSGRVYEQYF
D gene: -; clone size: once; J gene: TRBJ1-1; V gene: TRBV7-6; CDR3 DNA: TGTGCCAGCAGCCCTACTGGGGGGCGAAGCACTGAAGCTTTCTTT; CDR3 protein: CASSPTGGRSTEAFF
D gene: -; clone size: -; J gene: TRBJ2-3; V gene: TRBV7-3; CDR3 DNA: TGTGCCAGCAGCTCAGATATTCAGTCAGATACGCAGTATTTT; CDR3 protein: CASSSDIQSDTQYF